This TCR beta chain was identified during a study of blood T cell repertoires in COVID-19. Study overall: Nucleic acid was either cDNA or gDNA, and it came from T cells, B-cell-depleted T cells, or PBMCs.

This CDR3 contains 13 residues. Germline values: CDR1 SGHTA, CDR2 FQGNSA. V dropped 5 bases and J dropped 8 bases, with 10 bases sitting between them. Assay: immunoSEQ multiplex PCR; the TCRdb copy retains only in-frame clones and omits some. The table has about 410,000 clones, about 90% seen once. The sequence came from a man younger than 35 who had recovered from COVID-19. Sequenced input: PBMCs or T cells enriched from blood (not recorded which). This sequence joins TRBV7-2 and TRBJ1-6; D not resolved. This CDR3 is CASSERADSPLHF. The CDR3, as DNA: TGTGCCAGCAGCGAGAGAGCGGATTCACCCCTCCACTTT.